The source of this TCR beta chain is a study of cytomegalovirus exposure and HLA in healthy donors. Vbeta (60) and Jbeta (13) primers were used in the PCR. Produced via immunoSEQ multiplex PCR; TCRdb's table is partial and in-frame only. The sample carries about 85,000 clones, approximately 80% recorded once. This clone was seen a handful of times. The CDR3 is made up of 16 amino acids. Germline lookup yields CDR1 WNHNN and CDR2 SYGVQD (reference sequence). V was trimmed by 0 bases and J by 0 bases, leaving 11 bases between them. Sequenced sample: PBMCs. This chain uses TRBV10-1 with TRBJ1-1; tentative D call: TRBD1 (6 bases). This TCR was sampled from a woman in her fifties or sixties in good health and CMV-seropositive. In DNA, the CDR3 is TGCGCCAGCAGTGAGTCACCGGGACATCTGAACACTGAAGCTTTCTTT. Its translation: CASSESPGHLNTEAFF.